This T cell receptor (beta chain) was recorded in a study of blood T cell repertoires in COVID-19. Original data processing: Reference gene primer amplification gave nucleated cell count estimates. Profiled with immunoSEQ multiplex PCR; TCRdb holds only in-frame clones, not every one. That table is the source of V, J and clone size, and D and trimming were worked out from the DNA. The table records under 400,000 clones, more than 70% of them present only once. Germline CDR1 SGHTA, CDR2 FQGNSA. The CDR3 runs 14 residues. The germline V and J ends were trimmed by 1 base and 5 bases, with 11 bases remaining between them.

This sequence joins TRBV7-2 and TRBJ1-1, with D possibly being TRBD1 (5 bases). The sample consisted of peripheral blood. The TCR was taken from a woman aged 55-69 years with COVID-19, enrolled during active disease. CDR3 amino acids: CASSLGGARTEAFF. Written as DNA, the CDR3 is TGTGCCAGCAGCTTAGGCGGGGCGAGGACTGAAGCTTTCTTT.